This T cell receptor beta chain was identified in a study of cytomegalovirus exposure and HLA in healthy donors. Regarding the study as a whole: Most TCR sequences were seen very rarely across donors, but some public TCRs occurred in many.

13 Jbeta primers and 60 Vbeta primers were used for the PCR. The method was immunoSEQ multiplex PCR; TCRdb's version includes in-frame clones alone and lacks a portion of them. This table holds about 160,000 clones, around 79% found once. Concerning this clone: Its antigen remains unknown.

The CDR3 is 16 amino acids. Germline V gene data show CDR1 as SGHTA and CDR2 as FQGNSA. The germline V and J ends were trimmed by 1 base and 1 base, with 14 bases remaining between them. Material for sequencing was PBMCs. The receptor was derived from a woman aged 45-60 years in good health and CMV-seropositive. The chain uses TRBV7-2 and TRBJ2-7, with TRBD2 as a possible D gene (6 bases). In nucleotides, the CDR3 is TGTGCCAGCAGCTTAGACTCGTCAGGGAGGTCCTACGAGCAGTACTTC. Protein: CASSLDSSGRSYEQYF.